What follows is one T cell receptor (beta chain) and its context. The data were taken from a study of shared clonotypes between healthy human individuals. Sequenced by immunoSEQ multiplex PCR; TCRdb stores in-frame clones only, minus some. Here the sample spans a few hundred thousand clones, approximately 65% being singletons. Per the germline V gene, CDR1 is SQVTM and CDR2 is ANQGSEA. The CDR3 is 11 amino acids. After removal of 7 bases from V and 5 bases from J, the junction contained 5 bases not matched to a gene. Sequencing used memory CD4+ T cells sorted from blood. Documented subset: CD45RA-negative fraction. This TCR came from a man aged 30 to 45 in good health. The V gene is TRBV29-1, the J gene TRBJ2-7; 7 positions agree with TRBD1. The CDR3 DNA follows: TGCAGCGGTGGACAGGAAAACGAGCAGTACTTC. It yields the protein CSGGQENEQYF.